The rows below give T cell receptor beta chains drawn from one sample of a study of PD-1 blockade in classical Hodgkin lymphoma. Sequencing used immunoSEQ multiplex PCR; TCRdb keeps in-frame clones, though not all of them. This table holds 30,000 or so clones, roughly 78% found once. Sequenced here: peripheral blood mononuclear cells (PBMCs), sampled before the fourth cycle of nivolumab. Every receptor here comes from a human donor with classical Hodgkin lymphoma. Each CDR3 is given with its conserved first and last residue. D genes are given only for firm matches. Only some rows state a clone size, as once, few, many or a class for expanded clones.

size | D | J | V | DNA | CDR3
NA | NA | TRBJ2-5 | TRBV6-5 | TGTGCCAGCAGAACAGGGCCCCAAGAGACCCAGTACTTC | CASRTGPQETQYF
NA | NA | TRBJ2-3 | TRBV7-3 | TGTGCCAGCAGCTTAATGGGGGTTTCAGATACGCAGTATTTT | CASSLMGVSDTQYF
NA | NA | TRBJ1-4 | TRBV11-2 | TGTGCCAGCAGACCCTCGGGGCAGAACCTACTTAATGAAAAACTGTTTTTT | CASRPSGQNLLNEKLFF
NA | TRBD1 | TRBJ2-7 | TRBV28 | TGTGCCAGCAGCGGTGGACAGGGGGCCCGATACGAGCAGTACTTC | CASSGGQGARYEQYF
NA | NA | TRBJ2-2 | TRBV7-2 | TGTGCCAGCAGCTTAGTCCAGGGCCGAGGGGAGCTGTTTTTT | CASSLVQGRGELFF
once | NA | TRBJ2-3 | TRBV15 | TGTGCCACCAGCAGAGATTGGGGGGTGGGAGATACGCAGTATTTT | CATSRDWGVGDTQYF
NA | NA | TRBJ2-7 | TRBV10-2 | TGCGCCAGCAGTCTGAGGGGTCACGAGCAGTACTTC | CASSLRGHEQYF
NA | NA | TRBJ1-2 | TRBV28 | TGTGCCAGCAGTTCGTCAGGGCTCGAAGCTAACTATGGCTACACCTTC | CASSSSGLEANYGYTF
NA | NA | TRBJ1-5 | TRBV6-1 | TGTGCCAGCTCCGGGACAATCAGCAATCAGCCCCAGCATTTT | CASSGTISNQPQHF
NA | NA | TRBJ2-5 | TRBV2 | TGTGCCAGCAGTGAACAGGGGACGCAAGAGACCCAGTACTTC | CASSEQGTQETQYF
NA | NA | TRBJ1-2 | TRBV19 | TGTGCCAGTACCCAGACCGAGTCCGGCGGCTACACCTTC | CASTQTESGGYTF
NA | TRBD1 | TRBJ2-6 | TRBV7-8 | TGTGCCAGCAGCTTAGCGGACACAGGGGGCTCGCTGTGGTCCGGGGCCAACGTCCTGACTTTC | CASSLADTGGSLWSGANVLTF
NA | TRBD1 | TRBJ2-7 | TRBV14 | TGTGCCAGCAGCCAAGATTCTCGGTACAGGGGGCGAGAGCAGTACTTC | CASSQDSRYRGREQYF
NA | NA | TRBJ2-7 | TRBV7-6 | TGTGCCAGCAGCTTAGTTGACCATAAGGGCAGGGGCGCCTACGAGCAGTACTTC | CASSLVDHKGRGAYEQYF
NA | TRBD1 | TRBJ1-3 | TRBV6-6 | TGTGCCAGCGGGACAGGGATCAACTCTGGAAACACCATATATTTT | CASGTGINSGNTIYF
NA | NA | TRBJ1-1 | TRBV28 | TGTGCCAGCAGTCCCCCGGACGGGGCGCTCATAGCTTTCTTT | CASSPPDGALIAFF